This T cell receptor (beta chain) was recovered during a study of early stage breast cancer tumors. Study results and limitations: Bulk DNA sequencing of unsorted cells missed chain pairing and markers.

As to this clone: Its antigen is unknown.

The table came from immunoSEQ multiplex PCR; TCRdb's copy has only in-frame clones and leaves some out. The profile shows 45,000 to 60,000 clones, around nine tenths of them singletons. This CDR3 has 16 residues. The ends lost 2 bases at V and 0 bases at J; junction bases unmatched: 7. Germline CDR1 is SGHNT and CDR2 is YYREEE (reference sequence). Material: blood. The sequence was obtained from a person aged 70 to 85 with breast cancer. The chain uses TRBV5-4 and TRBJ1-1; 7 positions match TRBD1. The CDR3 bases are TGTGCCAGCAGCTTCCCGGGACAGACCATGAACACTGAAGCTTTCTTT. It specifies CASSFPGQTMNTEAFF.